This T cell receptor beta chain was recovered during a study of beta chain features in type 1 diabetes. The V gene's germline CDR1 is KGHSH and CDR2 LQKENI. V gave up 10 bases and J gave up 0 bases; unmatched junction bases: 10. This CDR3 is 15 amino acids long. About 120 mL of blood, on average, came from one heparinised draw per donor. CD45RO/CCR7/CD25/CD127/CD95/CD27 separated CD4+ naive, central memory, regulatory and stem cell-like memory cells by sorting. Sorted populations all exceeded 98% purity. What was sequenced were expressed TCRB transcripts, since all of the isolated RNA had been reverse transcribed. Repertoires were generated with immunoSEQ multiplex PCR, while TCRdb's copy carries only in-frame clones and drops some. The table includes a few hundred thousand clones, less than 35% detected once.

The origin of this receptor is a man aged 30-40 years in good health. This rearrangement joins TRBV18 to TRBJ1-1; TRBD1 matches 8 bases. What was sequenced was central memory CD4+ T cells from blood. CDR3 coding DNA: TGTGCCACTTCACCAGGGGGCCCCTTGAACACTGAAGCTTTCTTT. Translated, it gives CATSPGGPLNTEAFF.